This is a list of T cell receptor beta chains from one sample in a study of human T cells and chemical hapten exposure. TCRdb redid the calling of the RACE reads with MiXCR, one entry per CDR3 protein. The sample includes more than 300,000 distinct CDR3 sequences, 4.5% to 5.5% of them seen just once. The specimen comprised whole blood, sampled in connection with sensitization to the hapten diphenylcyclopropenone (DPC). Every receptor here comes from a woman in her forties or fifties with alopecia areata. Some clones in this sample may be carry-over from other donors' samples. CDR3s include the opening cysteine and the closing phenylalanine or tryptophan. The D gene is left open where the match is weak. Clone size is not always given. Where it is, it says once, few, many or a class for expanded clones.

>NA|many|TRBJ2-3|TRBV7-8
TGTGCCAGCAGCCTAATTGAGGGGGGGGCTTCAGATACGCAGTATTTT
CASSLIEGGASDTQYF
>NA|many|TRBJ2-3|TRBV29-1
TGCAGCGTCCCCTCCGAGACAGATACGCAGTATTTT
CSVPSETDTQYF
>NA|NA|TRBJ2-3|TRBV4-3
TGCGCCAGCAGCCAAGTCCGCACAGATACGCAGTATTTT
CASSQVRTDTQYF
>NA|few|TRBJ2-5|TRBV7-9
TGTGCCAGCAGCTTAGCCGACGGGACTCAAGAGACCCAGTACTTC
CASSLADGTQETQYF
>NA|many|TRBJ2-2|TRBV7-9
TGTGCCAGCAGCTCCCTGGTGAACACCGGGGAGCTGTTTTTT
CASSSLVNTGELFF
>TRBD1|few|TRBJ1-5|TRBV29-1
TGCAGCGTTGTAGAACCAACAGGGGAAGGTCAGCCCCAGCATTTT
CSVVEPTGEGQPQHF
>TRBD2|many|TRBJ2-1|TRBV12-3/TRBV12-4
TGTGCCAGCAGTCCACAGACTAGCGGGATTGGTGAGCAGTTCTTC
CASSPQTSGIGEQFF
>NA|many|TRBJ2-5|TRBV5-1
TGCGCCAGCAAGACTCAAGAGACCCAGTACTTC
CASKTQETQYF
>NA|NA|TRBJ1-4|TRBV6-5
TGTGCCAGCAGTTACGGCGGCGCTGGTGAAAAACTGTTTTTT
CASSYGGAGEKLFF
>NA|NA|TRBJ2-3|TRBV6-1
TGTGCCAGCAAGGGCAGGGGATTGCCAGATACGCAGTATTTT
CASKGRGLPDTQYF
>NA|many|TRBJ2-7|TRBV14
TGTGCCAGCAGCCAAGAACGGGGGCGATCCTACGAGCAGTACTTC
CASSQERGRSYEQYF
>TRBD2|few|TRBJ2-7|TRBV12-3/TRBV12-4
TGTGCCAGCAGTTTTCATGCAGCGGGAGGGTGGGAGCAGTACTTC
CASSFHAAGGWEQYF
>TRBD2|many|TRBJ2-3|TRBV7-2
TGTGCCAGCAGCTTCAGCGGGGTTACGCAGTATTTT
CASSFSGVTQYF
>TRBD2|many|TRBJ2-3|TRBV4-2
TGTGCCAGCAGCCCCCGAGATAGCGGGGACGGGGTGGATACGCAGTATTTT
CASSPRDSGDGVDTQYF
>NA|many|TRBJ1-1|TRBV6-2/TRBV6-3
TGTGCCAGCAGGCAACTGGGACATATGAACACTGAAGCTTTCTTT
CASRQLGHMNTEAFF
>NA|many|TRBJ2-3|TRBV12-3/TRBV12-4
TGTGCCAGCACCCCAGGTCCTGATACGCAGTATTTT
CASTPGPDTQYF
>TRBD1|many|TRBJ1-6|TRBV2
TGTGCCAACCGGGACAGGGGGAATTCACCCCTCCACTTT
CANRDRGNSPLHF
>TRBD1|NA|TRBJ2-5|TRBV7-7
TGTGCCAGCAGTTCCTCCGGGACAGGGTTCCAAGAGACCCAGTACTTC
CASSSSGTGFQETQYF
>NA|many|TRBJ2-2|TRBV11-1
TGTGCCAGCAGCCTCCAGGGACGGGAGAACACCGGGGAGCTGTTTTTT
CASSLQGRENTGELFF
>NA|NA|TRBJ2-7|TRBV24-1
TGTGCCACCATTTTTTCAGGGTCCGCCTACGAGCAGTACTTC
CATIFSGSAYEQYF
>NA|many|TRBJ1-1|TRBV28
TGTGCCAGCACGGTCTCCACTGAAGCTTTCTTT
CASTVSTEAFF
>NA|many|TRBJ1-1|TRBV6-2/TRBV6-3
TGTGCCAGCAGTTACGCCAGGGGATCCACTGAAGCTTTCTTT
CASSYARGSTEAFF
>NA|NA|TRBJ2-7|TRBV20-1
TGCAGTGCCAAAATTAAAACCGGGACATCCTACGAGCAGTACTTC
CSAKIKTGTSYEQYF
>TRBD1|NA|TRBJ2-3|TRBV5-6
TGTGCCAGCAGCCTAACCCGGGACAGGGCCGGCACAGATACGCAGTATTTT
CASSLTRDRAGTDTQYF
>NA|NA|TRBJ1-1|TRBV2
TGTGCCAGCACCCAAAGGGCTGAAGCTTTCTTT
CASTQRAEAFF
>NA|few|TRBJ1-2|TRBV5-6
TGTGCCAGCAGCTTAACAGGGCTGAGTCGAGGCTACACCTTC
CASSLTGLSRGYTF
>TRBD1|few|TRBJ1-2|TRBV5-1
TGCGCCAGCAGCTTAGACTTCCAGGGGGCAACGACACCAAACTATGGCTACACCTTC
CASSLDFQGATTPNYGYTF
>NA|NA|TRBJ2-1|TRBV9
TGTGCCAGCAGCCCTTACTTTTCCGACACCACTAGCTCCTACAATGAGCAGTTCTTC
CASSPYFSDTTSSYNEQFF
>NA|NA|TRBJ1-2|TRBV5-6
TGTGCCAGCAGCTTACACCTTCTCTACACCTTC
CASSLHLLYTF
>NA|NA|TRBJ1-6|TRBV5-6
TGTGCCAGCAGCCTCGACAGGATAAGGAATTCACCCCTCCACTTT
CASSLDRIRNSPLHF
>NA|NA|TRBJ2-5|TRBV28
TGTGCCAGCAGTCCACCTACGGGGGCAGAGACCCAGTACTTC
CASSPPTGAETQYF
>NA|many|TRBJ1-2|TRBV13
TGTGCCAGCAGCGAACGGACAGTAAAGAACTATGGCTACACCTTC
CASSERTVKNYGYTF
>NA|many|TRBJ2-5|TRBV6-5
TGTGCCAGCAGTTACGAGAGCGGGCCCAAAGAGACCCAGTACTTC
CASSYESGPKETQYF
>NA|NA|TRBJ1-5|TRBV7-2
TGTGCCAGCAGCTTAAGTGGGGCGTATAGCAATCAGCCCCAGCATTTT
CASSLSGAYSNQPQHF
>TRBD2|many|TRBJ2-3|TRBV20-1
TGCAGTGCTAGAGCTAAACTAGCGGAGCTGGGCACAGATACGCAGTATTTT
CSARAKLAELGTDTQYF
>NA|many|TRBJ2-7|TRBV5-1
TGCGCCAGCAGCGTGGGGGACGCTAAACAGTACTTC
CASSVGDAKQYF
>NA|many|TRBJ2-7|TRBV7-3
TGTGCCAGCAGCTTATACGGCGGTGAGCAGTACTTC
CASSLYGGEQYF
>NA|NA|TRBJ2-1|TRBV7-9
TGTGCCAGCAGCTTAGCGGGGGGCCGTGTCTCCAATGAGCAGTTCTTC
CASSLAGGRVSNEQFF
>NA|many|TRBJ2-7|TRBV12-3/TRBV12-4
TGTGCCAGCAGCCGGGGAGGACAGTACTACGAGCAGTACTTC
CASSRGGQYYEQYF
>NA|many|TRBJ2-7|TRBV28
TGTGCCAGCAGCTCCCAGGGCCACGAGCAGTACTTC
CASSSQGHEQYF
>NA|few|TRBJ1-4|TRBV3-1
TGTGCCAGCAGCCAACTCCAGGGACGGGAAAATGAAAAACTGTTTTTT
CASSQLQGRENEKLFF
>TRBD2|few|TRBJ2-7|TRBV20-1
TGCAGCGCCCCTAGCGGCCCTACCTACGAGCAGTACTTC
CSAPSGPTYEQYF
>TRBD2|many|TRBJ2-4|TRBV12-3/TRBV12-4
TGTGCCAGCAGTTTTAGTAGCGGGGGGGAGCAGTACTTC
CASSFSSGGEQYF
>NA|NA|TRBJ2-5|TRBV29-1
TGCAGCGTAGACTTCCGGGACACTACGAGGGAGACCCAGTACTTC
CSVDFRDTTRETQYF
>NA|NA|TRBJ2-2|TRBV19
TGTGCCAGTACCCGGGGGGCAGGGACCAACACCGGGGAGCTGTTTTTT
CASTRGAGTNTGELFF
>NA|many|TRBJ1-2|TRBV20-1
TGCAGTGCTAGAATTCCCGGTCAACTTAACTATGGCTACACCTTC
CSARIPGQLNYGYTF
>NA|many|TRBJ2-5|TRBV27
TGTGCCAGCAGTTTCAATCCGGAGATCTGGGAGACCCAGTACTTC
CASSFNPEIWETQYF